The 10 T cell receptor beta chains below come from one sample, sequenced in a study of T cell responses to AZD1222 COVID-19 vaccine. Sequencing used immunoSEQ multiplex PCR; TCRdb keeps in-frame clones, though not all of them. The table records around 110,000 clones, roughly 92% of them present only once. Source: peripheral blood, taken 28 days after the second AZD1222 dose. Receptor source: an adult who received the AZD1222 COVID-19 vaccine.

This rearrangement joins TRBV5-1 to TRBJ1-4; possible D gene TRBD1, 6 bases. Trimming left V 3 bases short and J 3 bases short, with 15 bases between. This CDR3 has 16 amino acids. Germline V gene data show CDR1 as SGHRS and CDR2 as YFSETQ. CDR3 sequence reads: CASSYGQSVSNEKLFF. The CDR3 DNA follows: TGCGCCAGCAGCTATGGACAGTCAGTCTCTAATGAAAAACTGTTTTTT. The full variable domain, with the rest looked up from reference TRBV5-1 and TRBJ1-4, is KAGVTQTPRYLIKTRGQQVTLSCSPISGHRSVSWYQQTPGQGLQFLFEYFSETQRNKGNFPGRFSGRQFSNSRSEMNVSTLELGDSALYLCASSYGQSVSNEKLFFGSGTQLSVL.

The chain has TRBV5-4 and TRBJ1-1; D gene unclear. The V gene's germline CDR1 is SGHNT and CDR2 YYREEE (reference sequence). Trimming removed 4 bases from V and 1 base from J, with 11 bases in between. The CDR3 is 14 residues long. The CDR3 nucleotides read TGTGCCAGCAGCCTGGCCCCGCAGAACACTGAAGCTTTCTTT. This sequence encodes CASSLAPQNTEAFF.

The rearrangement joins TRBV6-1 to TRBJ1-3; no firm D call. Germline CDR1 and CDR2: MNHNS and SASEGT. With 1 base removed from V and 7 bases from J, the gap between germline ends came to 14 bases. This CDR3 region has 15 residues. The CDR3, as DNA: TGTGCCAGCAGTGAAGTGAAGGGTCCGGGGAACACCATATATTTT. It translates to CASSEVKGPGNTIYF.

The chain recombines TRBV12-3 or TRBV12-4 with TRBJ2-5; 7 bases are a match to TRBD1. Trimming cost V 6 bases and J 4 bases; bases outside gene matches: 5. There are 13 residues in the CDR3. In nucleotides, the CDR3 is TGTGCCAGCAGCCAGGGGGTGCGAGAGACCCAGTACTTC. This encodes CASSQGVRETQYF.

The CDR3 is CASSLQTGIYEQYF. CDR3 in DNA: TGTGCCAGTAGTCTCCAGACAGGTATCTACGAGCAGTACTTC. The chain uses TRBV19 and TRBJ2-7; possible D gene TRBD1, 6 bases. Trimming stripped 5 bases from V and 3 bases from J, with 14 bases between. Germline CDR1 reads LNHDA; CDR2 reads SQIVND (reference sequence). The CDR3 is 14 residues long.

The chain is built from TRBV27 and TRBJ2-5, with D unresolved. CDR1 and CDR2 (germline): MNHEY, SMNVEV (reference sequence). CDR3 length equals 13 residues. Between the trimmed V and J ends, which lost 1 base and 1 base, there was a span of 4 bases. In DNA form, the CDR3 reads TGTGCCAGCAGTTTATGGGGCCAAGAGACCCAGTACTTC. This encodes CASSLWGQETQYF.

The chain carries TRBV5-1 and TRBJ2-7; 9 nucleotides align to TRBD1. V lost 4 bases, J lost 6 bases, and 14 bases stayed unmatched. The CDR3 loop spans 16 amino acids. Germline V gene sequence: CDR1 SGHRS, CDR2 YFSETQ. CDR3 residues: CASSPDPPGTGTEQYF. In DNA, the CDR3 is TGCGCCAGCAGCCCCGACCCGCCCGGGACAGGGACCGAGCAGTACTTC.

V is TRBV3-1 (or the pseudogene TRBV3-2) and J is TRBJ1-5; possibly TRBD1 for D (5 bases). The ends were cut back, 7 bases at V and 2 bases at J, with 12 bases in the middle. Germline V gene data show CDR1 as LGHDT and CDR2 as YNNKEL (reference sequence). CDR3 length: 14 amino acids. CDR3 region: CASTQGVGNQPQHF. Written as DNA, the CDR3 is TGTGCCAGCACCCAGGGTGTCGGCAATCAGCCCCAGCATTTT.

The V call is TRBV7-2, the J call TRBJ2-7; possible D gene TRBD1, 5 bases. Trimming removed 3 bases at V and 7 bases at J, with 16 bases between. The CDR3 loop spans 14 amino acids. Germline V gene data show CDR1 as SGHTA and CDR2 as FQGNSA. CDR3 in amino acids: CASSLGFGHREQYF. The CDR3 DNA reads TGTGCCAGCAGCTTGGGGTTTGGACATCGGGAGCAGTACTTC.

This chain joins TRBV5-1 and TRBJ2-7; D might be TRBD2 (6 bases). Germline-derived CDR1 and CDR2 are SGHRS and YFSETQ. The V end lost 0 bases, the J end lost 2 bases, and 6 bases lay between the germline ends. This CDR3 contains 13 residues. CDR3 sequence reads: CASSLERAYEQYF. For the CDR3, the DNA is TGCGCCAGCAGCTTGGAGCGGGCCTACGAGCAGTACTTC.